The next 4 T cell receptor beta chains were all read from a single sample in a study of T cells in Graves' hyperthyroidism and ophthalmopathy. Regions amplified from RNA transcripts were the TCR beta CDR3 regions. HTBI primers were used for first-round RT-PCR of the TCR CDR3. TCRdb called the multiplex PCR reads again in MiXCR, with one record for every CDR3 protein. The sample lists approximately 490,000 distinct CDR3 sequences, 22% occurring once. The sample taken for sequencing was blood. Source of these receptors: a woman in her 70s with Graves' ophthalmopathy.

The sample holds many counts of this clonotype. V and J are TRBV18 and TRBJ1-5; D remains unclear. This CDR3 contains 14 residues. The ends were cut back, 8 bases at V and 0 bases at J, with 11 bases in the middle. The V gene's germline CDR1 is KGHSH and CDR2 LQKENI. CDR3 sequence (DNA): TGTGCCAGCAGTCCTCTCGCTAGCAATCAGCCCCAGCATTTT. Amino acids: CASSPLASNQPQHF.

In this sample, this clonotype turned up many times. The rearrangement joins TRBV12-3 or TRBV12-4 to TRBJ2-7; possible D gene TRBD2, 7 bases. The V gene lost 3 bases and the J gene lost 4 bases, with 13 bases spanning the gap. CDR3 length: 14 residues. The DNA of the CDR3 is TGTGCCAGCAGTTTTGGCGCGGGGGCGTACGAGCAGTACTTC. Translation: CASSFGAGAYEQYF.

This clonotype was seen a few times. The chain is built from TRBV29-1 and TRBJ2-3, with D perhaps assigned TRBD1 or TRBD2 (6 bases each). This CDR3 region has 14 residues. Deletions cut 5 bases from V and 4 bases from J, with 16 bases between. Germline lookup yields CDR1 SQVTM and CDR2 ANQGSEA. CDR3 DNA sequence: TGCAGCGTTTCGGGGGCTAGTGTCGCAGATACGCAGTATTTT. Residues: CSVSGASVADTQYF.

This clonotype was seen a handful of times. The chain carries TRBV29-1 and TRBJ2-5, with D unresolved. The CDR3 is 12 residues long. The germline V gene encodes CDR1 SQVTM and CDR2 ANQGSEA. With 4 bases removed from V and 3 bases from J, the gap between germline ends came to 9 bases. CDR3 protein: CSVVDGKETQYF. The CDR3 bases are TGCAGCGTTGTGGACGGAAAAGAGACCCAGTACTTC.